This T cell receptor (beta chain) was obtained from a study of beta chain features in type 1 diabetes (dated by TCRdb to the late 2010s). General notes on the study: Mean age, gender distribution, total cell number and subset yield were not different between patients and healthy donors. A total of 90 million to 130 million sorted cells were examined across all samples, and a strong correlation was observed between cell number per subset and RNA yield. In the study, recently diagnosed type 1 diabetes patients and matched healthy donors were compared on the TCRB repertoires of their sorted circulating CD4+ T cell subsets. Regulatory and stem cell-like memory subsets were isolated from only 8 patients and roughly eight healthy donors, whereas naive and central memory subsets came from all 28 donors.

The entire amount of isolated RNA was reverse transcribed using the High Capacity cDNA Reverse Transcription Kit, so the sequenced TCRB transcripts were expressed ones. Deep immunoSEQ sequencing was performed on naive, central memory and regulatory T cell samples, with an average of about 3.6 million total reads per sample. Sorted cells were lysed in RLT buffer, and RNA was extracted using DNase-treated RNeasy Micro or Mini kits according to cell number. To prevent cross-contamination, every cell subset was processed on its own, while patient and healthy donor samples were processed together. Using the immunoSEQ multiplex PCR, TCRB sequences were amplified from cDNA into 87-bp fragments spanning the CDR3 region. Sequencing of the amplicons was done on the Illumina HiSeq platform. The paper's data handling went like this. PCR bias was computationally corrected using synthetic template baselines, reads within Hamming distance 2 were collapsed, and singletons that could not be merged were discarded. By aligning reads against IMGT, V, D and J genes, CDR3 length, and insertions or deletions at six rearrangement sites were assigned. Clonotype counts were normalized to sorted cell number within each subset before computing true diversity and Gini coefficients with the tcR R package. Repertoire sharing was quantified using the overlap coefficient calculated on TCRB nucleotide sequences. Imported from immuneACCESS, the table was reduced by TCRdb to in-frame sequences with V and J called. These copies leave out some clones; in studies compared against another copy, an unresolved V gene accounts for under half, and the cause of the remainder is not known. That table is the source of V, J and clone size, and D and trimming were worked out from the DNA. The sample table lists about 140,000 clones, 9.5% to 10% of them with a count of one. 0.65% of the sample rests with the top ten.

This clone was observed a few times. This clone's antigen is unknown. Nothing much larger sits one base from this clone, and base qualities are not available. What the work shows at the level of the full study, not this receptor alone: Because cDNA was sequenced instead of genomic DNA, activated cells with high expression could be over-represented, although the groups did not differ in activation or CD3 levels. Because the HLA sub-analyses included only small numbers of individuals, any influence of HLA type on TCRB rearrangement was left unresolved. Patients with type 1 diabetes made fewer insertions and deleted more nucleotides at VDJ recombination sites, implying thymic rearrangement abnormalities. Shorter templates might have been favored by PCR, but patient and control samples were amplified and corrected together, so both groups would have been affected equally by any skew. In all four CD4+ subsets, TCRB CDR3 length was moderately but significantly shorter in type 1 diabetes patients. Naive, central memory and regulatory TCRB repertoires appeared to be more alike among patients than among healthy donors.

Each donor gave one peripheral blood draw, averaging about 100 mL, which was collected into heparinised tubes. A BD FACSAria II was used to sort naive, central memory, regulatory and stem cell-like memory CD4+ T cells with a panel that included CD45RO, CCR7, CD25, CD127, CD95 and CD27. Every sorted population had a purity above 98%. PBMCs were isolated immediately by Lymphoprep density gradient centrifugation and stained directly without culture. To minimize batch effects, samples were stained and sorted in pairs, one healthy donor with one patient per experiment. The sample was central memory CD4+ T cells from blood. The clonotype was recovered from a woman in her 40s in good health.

The CDR3 in this case is CASSQGTDRNTEAFF. The DNA is as follows: TGCGCCAGCAGCCAAGGGACAGACCGCAACACTGAAGCTTTCTTT. The chain is made from TRBV4-3 and TRBJ1-1, with TRBD1 as a weak D call on 6 bases. V is reduced by 1 base and J by 2 bases, leaving a spacing of 11 bases between them. CDR1 and CDR2, per the germline V gene, are LGHNA and YSLEER. The CDR3 runs 15 residues from the cysteine to the phenylalanine. The only DNA kept is the CDR3, 45 bases in frame from the first base.